This T cell receptor (beta chain) was captured in a study of blood T cell repertoires in COVID-19. As for the study in general: Donors in the United States, Italy and Spain gave samples during acute or convalescent COVID-19. PBMCs, B-cell-depleted T cells, or T cells were the source of the cDNA or gDNA that made up the material.

The CDR3 runs 16 residues. Trimming removed 6 bases at V and 0 bases at J, with 16 bases between. Germline assignment: CDR1 MNHEY and CDR2 SMNVEV (reference sequence). In the original analysis: The authors estimated nucleated cell counts from reference gene primer amplification. Produced via immunoSEQ multiplex PCR; TCRdb's table is partial and in-frame only. The V and J calls and clone size come from that table; D and trimming were worked out from the DNA. The table shows under 300,000 clones, with roughly 82% occurring only once. Sequenced material: peripheral blood. The origin of this receptor is a man aged 80 or over with acute or convalescent COVID-19. This chain connects TRBV27 to TRBJ2-3, with D possibly matching TRBD2 (6 bases). DNA of the CDR3: TGTGCCAGCAGATTCACGGCGGGGAGGAGCACAGATACGCAGTATTTT. Encoded protein: CASRFTAGRSTDTQYF.